This T cell receptor (beta chain) was found in a study of T cell changes during pregnancy in multiple sclerosis. The CDR3 has 13 residues. Trimming took 10 bases from V and 3 from J, leaving 16 bases between them. The germline gives CDR1 SNHLY, CDR2 FYNNEI. TCRdb's copy holds only in-frame clones and misses some; the assay was immunoSEQ multiplex PCR. The sample yields tens of thousands of clones, about 96% seen once. The sequence came from a female donor with multiple sclerosis, enrolled in a pregnancy study. V gene TRBV2 combines with J gene TRBJ2-7, with TRBD2 as a possible D gene (6 bases). The specimen was CD8+ T cells from peripheral blood mononuclear cells, collected after pregnancy. The CDR3 reads CATAGTEYYEQYF. CDR3 nucleotides: TGTGCCACCGCGGGGACCGAGTACTACGAGCAGTACTTC.